This T cell receptor beta chain was sequenced in a study of T cell clones after liver transplantation. Whole-study context: Post-transplant blood was tracked for graft-donor-reactive T cell clones identified in a pre-transplant mixed lymphocyte reaction. Patients counted as tolerant after at least one year off all immunosuppression, enzymes not exceeding twice normal.

This CDR3 comprises 16 residues. The V and J ends lost 2 bases and 0 bases respectively, with 11 bases between them. The germline V gene encodes CDR1 LNHNV and CDR2 YYDKDF (reference sequence). Proliferating CFSE-low MLR cells were sequenced to define alloreactive TCRbeta sequences. Clones were sequenced by immunoSEQ multiplex PCR, and TCRdb holds only the in-frame ones, with some missing. Among under 2,500 clones listed, 31% were seen once. As for this clone: Its antigen is currently unknown.

This TCR was recovered from a human patient who received a liver transplant. Some T cells could come from the graft donor. The sample taken for sequencing was CD8+ T cells from cultured PBMCs. V gene TRBV15 combines with J gene TRBJ2-4; no firm D call. The CDR3 spells CATSRSRVVAKNIQYF. DNA of the CDR3: TGTGCCACCAGCAGATCCCGGGTGGTAGCCAAAAACATTCAGTACTTC.